The 11 T cell receptor beta chains below come from one sample, sequenced in a study of tumor-infiltrating lymphocytes in primary liver carcinoma. A primer in the constant region served to generate TCR beta cDNA from roughly 550 ng of total RNA. Researchers made the TCR beta libraries by running three nested multiplex PCR rounds with slightly modified ARM-PCR. With TRBV1-TRBV30 forward primers and a C-beta reverse primer, the first two PCR rounds were run for 10 to 11 cycles each. TCRdb fed the multiplex PCR reads into MiXCR, producing one record per CDR3 protein. The sample includes about 180,000 distinct CDR3 sequences, about 60% of them seen just once. Germline DNA was also extracted, with blood RNA taken from unsorted whole blood. Sequenced: peripheral blood. Receptors were obtained from a man aged 35 to 55 with primary liver carcinoma and hepatitis B virus infection.

This chain joins TRBV30 and TRBJ1-5, with D possibly being TRBD1 (6 bases). Germline values: CDR1 GTSNPN, CDR2 SVGIG (reference sequence). The CDR3 loop spans 15 amino acids. Trimming left V 5 bases short and J 7 bases short, with 21 bases between. In DNA, the CDR3 is TGTGCCTGGGGGGGTTCGGACAGCACCGGGCAGCCCCAGCATTTT. Translated: CAWGGSDSTGQPQHF.

The gene calls are TRBV6-2 or TRBV6-3 and TRBJ2-3; D possibly corresponds to TRBD2 (6 bases). V was trimmed by 11 bases and J by 0 bases, leaving 12 bases between them. There are 13 residues in the CDR3. CDR1 is MNHEY and CDR2 is SVGEGT in the germline V gene. The CDR3 region is CAGGIPSTDTQYF. The CDR3 bases are TGTGCCGGCGGGATACCAAGCACAGATACGCAGTATTTT.

The V and J genes are TRBV4-1 and TRBJ1-2; D may be TRBD1 (5 bases). The length of the CDR3 is 14 residues. CDR1 is MGHRA, CDR2 YSYEKL, per germline. V lost 1 base and J 3 bases, leaving 9 bases between the germline ends. Here the CDR3 reads CASSQGGADYGYTF. CDR3 DNA sequence: TGCGCCAGCAGCCAAGGAGGGGCCGACTATGGCTACACCTTC.

The rearrangement joins TRBV29-1 to TRBJ2-1; unclear D gene. Germline V gene lookup returns CDR1 SQVTM and CDR2 ANQGSEA. There are 14 residues in the CDR3. The V end was cut by 3 bases, the J end by 6 bases, with 15 bases between. The CDR3 loop reads CSVDQAISGNEQFF. DNA of the CDR3: TGCAGCGTTGACCAGGCCATCTCGGGCAATGAGCAGTTCTTC.

This clonotype appeared a few times. The rearrangement uses TRBV5-1 and TRBJ2-7, with D perhaps matching TRBD1 (6 bases). CDR3 length: 14 residues. The germline V and J ends were trimmed by 4 bases and 3 bases, with 14 bases remaining between them. Germline assignment: CDR1 SGHRS and CDR2 YFSETQ. CDR3 sequence: CASSLQGIDYEQYF. In DNA, the CDR3 is TGCGCCAGCAGCCTACAGGGCATTGACTACGAGCAGTACTTC.

Details on this clonotype: This may arise from a read error, as a much more abundant clone is one base away. This chain joins TRBV28 and TRBJ2-6; D might be TRBD1 or TRBD2, each matching 5 bases. The CDR3 runs 14 residues. The germline CDR1 and CDR2 sequences are MDHEN and SYDVKM. Here the CDR3 reads CASLTISGAKVLTF. CDR3 DNA: TGTGCCAGCCTGACTATCTCTGGGGCCAAGGTCCTGACTTTC.

With respect to this clonotype: This could be a read error, since a much larger clone is one nucleotide away. The final CDR3 position lacks the conserved phenylalanine or tryptophan, pointing to a likely read error. The DNA of the CDR3 is TGTGCCAGCAGTTTAGGGACCCTCTCCTATAATTCACCCCTCCACTAT. Translation gives CASSLGTLSYNSPLHY. The V call is TRBV11-2, the J call TRBJ1-6; D is perhaps TRBD1 (5 bases). There are 16 residues in the CDR3. CDR1 SGHAT and CDR2 FQNNGV come from the germline V gene.

This clonotype was seen a few times. The chain uses TRBV4-1 and TRBJ2-7; TRBD1 agrees at 7 bases. The germline CDR1 and CDR2 sequences are MGHRA and YSYEKL. This CDR3 has 18 amino acids. V lost 1 base, J lost 3 bases, and 15 bases stayed unmatched. The CDR3 sequence: CASSQVRRSEQGNYEQYF. The DNA of the CDR3 is TGCGCCAGCAGCCAAGTAAGAAGGTCCGAACAGGGGAACTACGAGCAGTACTTC.

The chain carries TRBV6-5 and TRBJ1-1; 7 bases map to TRBD1. This CDR3 region has 14 residues. Germline V CDR1 and CDR2: MNHEY, SVGAGI. The J segment lost 3 bases and the V segment lost 6 bases, leaving 7 bases of the junction unmatched. CDR3 region: CASRARTGDTEAFF. CDR3 nucleotides: TGTGCCAGCAGAGCCCGAACAGGGGACACTGAAGCTTTCTTT.

The chain recombines TRBV6-2 or TRBV6-3 with TRBJ2-2; D unclear. The CDR3 loop spans 17 amino acids. CDR1 and CDR2 (germline): MNHEY, SVGEGT. With 2 bases removed from V and 0 bases from J, the gap between germline ends came to 13 bases. The CDR3 nucleotides are TGTGCCAGCAGTTACAACCCGGCGGATACGAACACCGGGGAGCTGTTTTTT. This gives the protein CASSYNPADTNTGELFF.

There are a few counts of this clonotype. The rearrangement joins TRBV6-2 or TRBV6-3 to TRBJ2-1; 11 nucleotides agree with TRBD2. The ends lost 2 bases at V and 5 bases at J; junction bases unmatched: 8. From germline, CDR1 is MNHEY and CDR2 SVGEGT. The CDR3 totals 17 residues. The CDR3 loop reads CASSYLVAGGLNNEQFF. Here the CDR3 DNA reads TGTGCCAGCAGTTACCTTGTAGCGGGAGGGCTAAACAATGAGCAGTTCTTC.